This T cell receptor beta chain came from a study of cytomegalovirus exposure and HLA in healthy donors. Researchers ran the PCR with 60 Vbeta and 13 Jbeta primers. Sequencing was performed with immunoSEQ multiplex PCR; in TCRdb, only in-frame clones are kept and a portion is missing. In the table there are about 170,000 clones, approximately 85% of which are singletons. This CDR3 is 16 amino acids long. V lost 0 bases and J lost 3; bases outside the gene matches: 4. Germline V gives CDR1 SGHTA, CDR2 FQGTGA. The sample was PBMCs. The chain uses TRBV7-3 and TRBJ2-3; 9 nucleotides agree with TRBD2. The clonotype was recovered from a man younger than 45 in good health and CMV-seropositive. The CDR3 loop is CASSLTGREGTDTQYF. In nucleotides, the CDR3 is TGTGCCAGCAGCTTAACCGGGCGGGAGGGAACAGATACGCAGTATTTT. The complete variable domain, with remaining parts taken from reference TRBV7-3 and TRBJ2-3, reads GAGVSQTPSNKVTEKGKYVELRCDPISGHTALYWYRQSLGQGPEFLIYFQGTGAADDSGLPNDRFFAVRPEGSVSTLKIQRTERGDSAVYLCASSLTGREGTDTQYFGPGTRLTVL.